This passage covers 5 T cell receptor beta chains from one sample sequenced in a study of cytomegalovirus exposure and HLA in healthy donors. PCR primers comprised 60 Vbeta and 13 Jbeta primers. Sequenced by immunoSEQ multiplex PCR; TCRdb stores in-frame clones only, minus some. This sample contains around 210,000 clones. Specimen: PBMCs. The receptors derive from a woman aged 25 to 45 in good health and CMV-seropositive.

The chain's CDR3 is CASSQETAGIGDTQYF. In DNA form, the CDR3 reads TGTGCCAGCAGCCAAGAAACGGCAGGGATAGGTGATACGCAGTATTTT. V and J are TRBV14 and TRBJ2-3; a possible D gene is TRBD1 (5 bases). Germline V CDR1 and CDR2: SGHDN, FVKESK. The CDR3 contains 16 residues. The V gene lost 0 bases and the J gene lost 6 bases, with 16 bases spanning the gap.

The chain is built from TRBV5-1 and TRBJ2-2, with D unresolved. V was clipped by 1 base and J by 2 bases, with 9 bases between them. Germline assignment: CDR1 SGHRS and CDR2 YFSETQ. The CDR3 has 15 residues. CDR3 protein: CASSLRSYNTGELFF. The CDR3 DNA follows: TGCGCCAGCAGCTTGCGTAGTTACAACACCGGGGAGCTGTTTTTT.

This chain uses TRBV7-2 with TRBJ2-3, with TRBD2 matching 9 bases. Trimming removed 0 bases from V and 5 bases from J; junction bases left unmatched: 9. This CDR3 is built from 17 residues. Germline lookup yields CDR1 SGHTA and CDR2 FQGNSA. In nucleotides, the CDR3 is TGTGCCAGCAGCTTAGCATGGGCGGGAGGGGAAGGAGATACGCAGTATTTT. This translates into CASSLAWAGGEGDTQYF.

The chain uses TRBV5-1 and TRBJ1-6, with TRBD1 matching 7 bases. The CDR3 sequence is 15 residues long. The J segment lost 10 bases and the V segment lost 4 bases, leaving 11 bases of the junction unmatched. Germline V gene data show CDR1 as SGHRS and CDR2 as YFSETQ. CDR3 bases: TGCGCCAGCAGCAGTTCGACAGGGAACGACTCACCCCTCCACTTT. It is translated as CASSSSTGNDSPLHF. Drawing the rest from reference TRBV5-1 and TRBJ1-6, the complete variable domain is KAGVTQTPRYLIKTRGQQVTLSCSPISGHRSVSWYQQTPGQGLQFLFEYFSETQRNKGNFPGRFSGRQFSNSRSEMNVSTLELGDSALYLCASSSSTGNDSPLHFGNGTRLTVT.

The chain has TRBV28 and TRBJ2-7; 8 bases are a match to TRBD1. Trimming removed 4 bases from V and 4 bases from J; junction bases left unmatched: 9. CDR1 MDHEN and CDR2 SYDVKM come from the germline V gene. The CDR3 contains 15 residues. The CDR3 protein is CASSSQRTGRYEQYF. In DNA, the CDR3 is TGTGCCAGCAGTTCCCAACGGACAGGGAGATACGAGCAGTACTTC.